This TCR beta chain was sequenced for a study of shared clonotypes between healthy human individuals. Study overall: Each donor's CD8 memory used one plate, CD8 naive two, each CD4 subset three. General study findings and limits: Estimated richness values were generally larger in naive subsets than in memory subsets. Clonotype sharing among donors, it was expected, would be affected by sequencing depth.

This CDR3 has 16 residues. Germline CDR1 and CDR2: SGDLS and YYNGEE. The V end lost 2 bases, the J end lost 0 bases, and 13 bases lay between the germline ends. CD4+ cells yielded CD45RA+ naive and CD45RA-negative memory subsets. The assay was immunoSEQ multiplex PCR, and TCRdb's table has in-frame clones only and misses some. The sample has more than 2,000,000 clones, about 92% seen once. Comment on this clone: Its antigen is not identified.

The TCR sequence derives from a man between 18 and 29 years old in good health. Sequenced material: naive CD4+ T cells sorted from blood. The subset: CD45RA+ positively selected. The chain couples TRBV9 to TRBJ2-3; weak D call: TRBD2 (6 bases). Here the CDR3 reads CASSVGGAISTDTQYF. The CDR3 DNA sequence: TGTGCCAGCAGCGTCGGCGGGGCCATTAGCACAGATACGCAGTATTTT.